Presented here are 22 T cell receptor beta chains from one specimen sequenced in a study of post-analysis software for immune sequencing data. The TCR beta cDNA libraries contained unique molecular identifiers. TCRdb recomputed calls from the PCR reads with MiXCR, one row per CDR3 protein. The sample holds roughly 600,000 distinct CDR3 sequences, 44% seen once. Their specific antigens are unknown. General study results and limits: The study found TRBV5-6, TRBV5-1 and TRBV20-1 among 4 or 5 TRBV segments more frequent in patients than controls.

The sequencing input was blood. The receptors derive from a girl aged 10 to 17 with multiple sclerosis.

This chain joins TRBV14 and TRBJ2-7; a weak D match, TRBD2 (5 bases). The CDR3 has 13 amino acids. Germline loops: CDR1 SGHDN, CDR2 FVKESK. Trimming stripped 6 bases from V and 0 bases from J, with 9 bases between. The CDR3: CASRAGISYEQYF. DNA for the CDR3: TGTGCCAGCAGAGCCGGGATCTCCTACGAGCAGTACTTC.

This chain connects TRBV29-1 to TRBJ1-2; 9 bases agree with TRBD1. The junction had 7 bases not matched to a gene; V was cut back by 6 bases and J by 8 bases. The CDR3 spans 12 residues. Germline V gene sequence: CDR1 SQVTM, CDR2 ANQGSEA. Here the CDR3 reads CSVVQGATGYTF. The DNA of the CDR3 is TGCAGCGTCGTACAGGGGGCGACAGGCTACACCTTC.

This clonotype was seen only a few times. The CDR3 region has the DNA TGCGCCAGCAGCCCCGGACTAGCCCGACGTCACTACGAGCAGTACTTC. Translated: CASSPGLARRHYEQYF. V and J are TRBV4-1 and TRBJ2-7; 8 bases align to TRBD2. The CDR3 extends over 16 amino acids. V lost 4 bases, J lost 3 bases, and 11 bases stayed unmatched. CDR1 is MGHRA and CDR2 is YSYEKL in the germline V gene.

In this sample, this clonotype turned up a few times. The V call is TRBV29-1, the J call TRBJ2-5; TRBD1 is a possible D gene (6 bases). This CDR3 comprises 14 residues. Germline V gene sequence: CDR1 SQVTM, CDR2 ANQGSEA. Trimming pared 6 bases from V and 1 base from J, leaving 15 bases between. The CDR3 region has the DNA TGCAGCGTCCAGAGGGACAACATCCAAGAGACCCAGTACTTC. Its protein product is CSVQRDNIQETQYF.

In this sample, this clonotype turned up once. The V and J genes are TRBV6-4 and TRBJ1-5, with 8 bases fitting TRBD1. Germline values: CDR1 MRHNA, CDR2 SNTAGT. Trimming at V came to 3 bases and at J to 3 bases, leaving 4 bases not matched to a gene. The CDR3 spans 15 residues. CDR3 coding DNA: TGTGCCAGCAGTGAGACAGGGGAACTCAATCAGCCCCAGCATTTT. Its protein product is CASSETGELNQPQHF.

V and J are TRBV10-2 and TRBJ1-2; maybe TRBD1 (5 bases). The length of the CDR3 is 15 residues. Germline CDR1 WSHSY, CDR2 SAAADI. With 0 bases removed from V and 8 bases from J, the gap between germline ends came to 16 bases. This chain's CDR3 is CASSESGREREGYTF. Written as DNA, the CDR3 is TGCGCCAGCAGTGAGTCGGGCAGGGAAAGAGAAGGCTACACCTTC.

The chain combines TRBV12-3 or TRBV12-4 with TRBJ2-1, with TRBD2 as a possible D gene (6 bases). The CDR3 sequence is 15 residues long. V shed 0 bases and J shed 3 bases, with 9 bases lying between them. The CDR3 DNA is TGTGCCAGCAGTTTAGCGGGACTCTACTACAATGAGCAGTTCTTC. It codes for CASSLAGLYYNEQFF.

The V call is TRBV5-6, the J call TRBJ2-7; 9 bases are shared with TRBD1. From germline, CDR1 is SGHDT and CDR2 YYEEEE. With V trimmed by 3 bases and J by 5 bases, 9 bases remained unmatched. CDR3 length: 15 residues. CDR3 sequence: CASSWPGQGTNEQYF. DNA for the CDR3: TGTGCCAGCAGCTGGCCGGGACAGGGTACGAACGAGCAGTACTTC. The variable domain in full, completed from reference TRBV5-6 and TRBJ2-7, reads DAGVTQSPTHLIKTRGQQVTLRCSPKSGHDTVSWYQQALGQGPQFIFQYYEEEERQRGNFPDRFSGHQFPNYSSELNVNALLLGDSALYLCASSWPGQGTNEQYFGPGTRLTVT.

V usage is TRBV15 and J usage is TRBJ2-1; 9 positions agree with TRBD2. The CDR3 has 16 amino acids. Per the germline V gene, CDR1 is LNHNV and CDR2 is YYDKDF (reference sequence). With 1 base clipped from V and 3 bases from J, the junction kept 4 bases outside the gene matches. In DNA form, the CDR3 reads TGTGCCACCAGCAGAGTGCGGGGGGGGTTCTACAATGAGCAGTTCTTC. Encoded protein: CATSRVRGGFYNEQFF.

The CDR3 reads CASSLPGSNEQFF. CDR3 in DNA: TGTGCCAGCAGTTTACCAGGATCCAATGAGCAGTTCTTC. This chain connects TRBV27 to TRBJ2-1; D gene ambiguous. The ends were cut back, 2 bases at V and 6 bases at J, with 8 bases in the middle. Germline lookup yields CDR1 MNHEY and CDR2 SMNVEV (reference sequence). This CDR3 is built from 13 residues.

The J gene is TRBJ2-5, the V gene TRBV12-3 or TRBV12-4; D unresolved. Trimming cost V 2 bases and J 4 bases, with 8 bases left between them. This CDR3 spans 13 amino acids. Here the CDR3 reads CASSLSWGETQYF. The CDR3 coding sequence is TGTGCCAGCAGTTTAAGCTGGGGAGAGACCCAGTACTTC.

V usage is TRBV6-5 and J usage is TRBJ1-2; possible D gene TRBD1, 6 bases. The CDR3 runs to 13 residues. V lost 2 bases and J lost 5, with 9 bases in between. Per the germline V gene, CDR1 is MNHEY and CDR2 is SVGAGI. The CDR3 nucleotides are TGTGCCAGCAGTTACCAGAGGGGGTATGGCTACACCTTC. Translating it yields CASSYQRGYGYTF.

The chain links TRBV10-3 to TRBJ2-5; the match to TRBD1 covers 8 bases. This CDR3 is built from 15 residues. Germline V gene data show CDR1 as ENHRY and CDR2 as SYGVKD. With 0 bases clipped from V and 5 bases from J, the junction kept 5 bases outside the gene matches. Here the CDR3 reads CAISESLQGAETQYF. For the CDR3, the DNA is TGTGCCATCAGTGAGTCTTTGCAGGGGGCGGAGACCCAGTACTTC.

The V call is TRBV11-3, the J call TRBJ2-1; perhaps TRBD1 as D (5 bases). Germline-derived CDR1 and CDR2 are SGHNT and YENEEA. The V and J ends lost 1 base and 5 bases respectively, with 15 bases between them. The length of the CDR3 is 16 residues. The CDR3 sequence: CASSLGGSPRDNEQFF. The CDR3 nucleotides are TGTGCCAGCAGCTTAGGCGGCTCCCCCAGGGACAATGAGCAGTTCTTC.

The chain employs TRBV11-1 and TRBJ1-2, with 8 bases aligning to TRBD1. Looked up from germline, CDR1 is SGHAT and CDR2 is FQDESV (reference sequence). After removal of 2 bases from V and 7 bases from J, the junction contained 9 bases not matched to a gene. The CDR3 spans 15 residues. CDR3 loop: CASSLRTGQSGGYTF. CDR3 coding DNA: TGTGCCAGCAGCTTACGGACAGGGCAATCGGGTGGCTACACCTTC.

In its sample, this clonotype was seen a few times. The rearrangement joins TRBV2 to TRBJ2-1; perhaps TRBD1 as D (6 bases). V lost 6 bases and J lost 3, with 12 bases in between. This CDR3 is built from 14 residues. Germline V gene data show CDR1 as SNHLY and CDR2 as FYNNEI. This CDR3 reads CASSWTDYYNEQFF. In nucleotides, the CDR3 is TGTGCCAGCAGCTGGACAGACTACTACAATGAGCAGTTCTTC.

Regarding this clonotype: The junction shows a germline mismatch at one end, possibly a read error. The chain is built from TRBV12-3 or TRBV12-4 and TRBJ2-3; D is uncertain. The CDR3 has 14 amino acids. CDR3 nucleotide sequence: TGTGCCAGCAGTCCCGGAGTGAGTACAGATGCGCAGTATTTT. Its translation: CASSPGVSTDAQYF.

This clonotype was seen a handful of times. CDR3 sequence: CSASQDRGDVNEQFF. The CDR3 DNA sequence: TGCAGTGCTAGCCAGGACAGGGGGGATGTGAATGAGCAGTTCTTC. The chain has TRBV20-1 and TRBJ2-1; 10 nucleotides align to TRBD1. Looked up from germline, CDR1 is DFQATT and CDR2 is SNEGSKA (reference sequence). V lost 3 bases, J lost 7 bases, and 9 bases stayed unmatched. The CDR3 is made up of 15 amino acids.

The rearrangement links TRBV7-9 to TRBJ2-3; the match to TRBD2 covers 8 bases. Germline V gene lookup returns CDR1 SEHNR and CDR2 FQNEAQ (reference sequence). This CDR3 is built from 17 residues. The J segment lost 1 base and the V segment lost 4 bases, leaving 10 bases of the junction unmatched. CDR3 nucleotide sequence: TGTGCCAGCAGCTATCCCTTCGATAGCGGGGGCACAGATACGCAGTATTTT. Protein product: CASSYPFDSGGTDTQYF.

The chain's CDR3 is CASSSLAGQYTDTQYF. CDR3 in DNA: TGTGCCAGCAGTTCGCTAGCGGGACAATACACAGATACGCAGTATTTT. The chain links TRBV27 to TRBJ2-3, with TRBD2 matching over 9 bases. V lost 4 bases, J lost 2 bases, and 7 bases stayed unmatched. The CDR3 spans 16 residues. CDR1 and CDR2 (germline): MNHEY, SMNVEV (reference sequence).

The chain uses TRBV4-2 and TRBJ1-1; D perhaps matches TRBD1 (5 bases). There are 15 residues in the CDR3. V lost 0 bases and J lost 8, with 16 bases in between. Germline V lookup: CDR1 LGHNA, CDR2 YNFKEQ. The CDR3 loop reads CASSQDLTARGEAFF. Here the CDR3 DNA reads TGTGCCAGCAGCCAAGATTTAACGGCTAGGGGCGAAGCTTTCTTT.

This clonotype was observed a few times. This chain links TRBV24-1 with TRBJ1-5, with TRBD1 as a possible D gene (5 bases). The CDR3 extends over 13 amino acids. CDR1 and CDR2 (germline): KGHDR, SFDVKD. Between the trimmed V and J ends, which lost 4 bases and 10 bases, there was a span of 13 bases. The CDR3 coding sequence is TGTGCCACCAGTGAGGGACTTTGGGGTCCCCAGCATTTT. Translated, it gives CATSEGLWGPQHF.